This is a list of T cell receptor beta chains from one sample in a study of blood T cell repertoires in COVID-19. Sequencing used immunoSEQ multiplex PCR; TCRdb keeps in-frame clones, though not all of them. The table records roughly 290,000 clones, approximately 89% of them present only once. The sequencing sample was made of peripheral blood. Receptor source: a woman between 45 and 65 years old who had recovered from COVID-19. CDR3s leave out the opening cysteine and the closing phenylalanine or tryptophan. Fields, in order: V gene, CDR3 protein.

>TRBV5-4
ASSLGVTGQVTDTQY
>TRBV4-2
ASSGTSLSYEQY
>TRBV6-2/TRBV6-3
ASSYVGGGETQY
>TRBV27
ASSMSGGPNYGYT
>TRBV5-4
ASSLVGGGEQF
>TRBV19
ASSARQGVSNEQF
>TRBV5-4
ASSLDRGQWETQY
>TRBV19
ASSTHPGNEQF
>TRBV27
ASSRQDLDTQY
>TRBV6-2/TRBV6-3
ASSYGLRVQGQF
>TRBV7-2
ASSLAGARGEQF
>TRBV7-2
ASSRSSYEQY
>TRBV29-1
SVELAVGETQY
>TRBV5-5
ASSLGGQGAGETQY
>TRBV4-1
ASSQAPHYEQY
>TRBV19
ASSIDSSRLDNEQF
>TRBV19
ASSVELAGWDTDTQY
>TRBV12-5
ASQGQTYNEQF
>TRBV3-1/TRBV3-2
ASSQGTGYGGEQY
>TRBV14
ASSQEVGSNEQF
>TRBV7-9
ASSQGQTTMNTEAF
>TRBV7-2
ASSPVNLGNTIY
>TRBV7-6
ASSLAGASAGNTIY
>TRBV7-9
ASSSLRRGEVEQF
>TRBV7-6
ASSPRGQTEAF
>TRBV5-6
ASSLETGYSEQY
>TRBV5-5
ASSPTGGRSYEQY
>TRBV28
ASSRGLTNTEAF
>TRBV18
ASSPGPNTEAF
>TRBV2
ASSPTGGEETQY
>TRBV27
ASPGEIEDEQF
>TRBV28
ASRSAGDHYGYT
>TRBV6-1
ASSEWGGATNEKLF
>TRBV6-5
ASRGTSSGNTIY
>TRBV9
ASSVGVAGGSYQETQY
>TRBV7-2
ASSPPGLAGMWEQY
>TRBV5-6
ASSLDGLRGSGYT